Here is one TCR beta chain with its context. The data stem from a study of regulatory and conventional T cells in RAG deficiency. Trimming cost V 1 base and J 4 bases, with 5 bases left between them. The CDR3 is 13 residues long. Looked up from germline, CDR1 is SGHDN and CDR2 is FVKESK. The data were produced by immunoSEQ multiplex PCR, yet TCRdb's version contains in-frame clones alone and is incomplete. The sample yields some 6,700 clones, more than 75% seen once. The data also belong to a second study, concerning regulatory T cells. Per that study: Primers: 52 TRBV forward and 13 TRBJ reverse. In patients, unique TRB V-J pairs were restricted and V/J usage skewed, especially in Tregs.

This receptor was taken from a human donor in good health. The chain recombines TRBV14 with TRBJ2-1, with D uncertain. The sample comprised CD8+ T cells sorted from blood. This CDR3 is CASSQARYNEQFF. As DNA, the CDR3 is TGTGCCAGCAGCCAAGCCAGGTACAATGAGCAGTTCTTC.